The 8 T cell receptor beta chains below all came from one sample that was sequenced in a study of T cell responses to AZD1222 COVID-19 vaccine. Assay: immunoSEQ multiplex PCR; the TCRdb copy retains only in-frame clones and omits some. The table has 150,000 to 200,000 clones, just under 90% seen once. The source material was peripheral blood, sampled 28 days after the second dose of the MenACWY control vaccine. These receptors originate from an adult who received the MenACWY meningococcal vaccine as a control.

The sample holds one count of this clone. The chain has TRBV30 and TRBJ1-1; no reliable D call. Germline V CDR1 and CDR2: GTSNPN, SVGIG (reference sequence). The CDR3 contains 13 residues. V was cut by 1 base and J by 4 bases, with 10 bases left in between. CDR3 sequence: CAWSALDGTEAFF. The CDR3 region has the DNA TGTGCCTGGAGTGCCCTCGATGGCACTGAAGCTTTCTTT. Filled out from reference TRBV30 and TRBJ1-1, the complete variable domain reads SQTIHQWPATLVQPVGSPLSLECTVEGTSNPNLYWYRQAAGRGLQLLFYSVGIGQISSEVPQNLSASRPQDRQFILSSKKLLLSDSGFYLCAWSALDGTEAFFGQGTRLTVV.

This chain joins TRBV15 and TRBJ1-2, with D possibly TRBD1 on 6 matching bases. This CDR3 contains 14 residues. Germline V CDR1 and CDR2: LNHNV, YYDKDF (reference sequence). V was clipped by 2 bases and J by 8 bases, with 15 bases between them. CDR3 in amino acids: CATSRSKGTFGYTF. The CDR3 DNA reads TGTGCCACCAGCAGATCTAAGGGGACATTCGGCTACACCTTC. The complete variable domain, with remaining parts taken from reference TRBV15 and TRBJ1-2, reads DAMVIQNPRYQVTQFGKPVTLSCSQTLNHNVMYWYQQKSSQAPKLLFHYYDKDFNNEADTPDNFQSRRPNTSFCFLDIRSPGLGDTAMYLCATSRSKGTFGYTFGSGTRLTVV.

This chain joins TRBV30 and TRBJ1-5; 9 nucleotides agree with TRBD1. The length of the CDR3 is 16 residues. Germline V gene lookup returns CDR1 GTSNPN and CDR2 SVGIG (reference sequence). Germline trimming cut 2 bases from V and 2 bases from J; bases unmatched to any gene: 7. This CDR3 is CAWSRGQGGGNQPQHF. CDR3 sequence (DNA): TGTGCCTGGAGTAGGGGACAGGGAGGCGGCAATCAGCCCCAGCATTTT.

The genes are TRBV6-5 and TRBJ1-1; the D gene is possibly TRBD1 (6 bases). CDR3 size: 13 residues. Trimming left V 7 bases short and J 6 bases short, with 15 bases between. Germline V gene sequence: CDR1 MNHEY, CDR2 SVGAGI. The DNA for the CDR3 is TGTGCCAGCAACAGGGAGGGGAAGCCTGAAGCTTTCTTT. Translating it yields CASNREGKPEAFF.

This chain connects TRBV7-2 to TRBJ1-3; D is perhaps TRBD1 (5 bases). The CDR3 is 16 amino acids. Germline CDR1 reads SGHTA; CDR2 reads FQGNSA. Trimming removed 1 base at V and 0 bases at J, with 10 bases between. The CDR3 nucleotides read TGTGCCAGCAGCTTAGAGGGACGGTTCTCTGGAAACACCATATATTTT. This codes for CASSLEGRFSGNTIYF.

This clone showed up just a few times. V and J are TRBV18 and TRBJ1-2, with D possibly matching TRBD1 (6 bases). V lost 2 bases, J lost 4 bases, and 14 bases lay in between. CDR3 length: 15 amino acids. Germline V gene sequence: CDR1 KGHSH, CDR2 LQKENI. Here the CDR3 DNA reads TGTGCCAGCTCACCAACGTCCGGACAGTCCTATGGCTACACCTTC. Translation: CASSPTSGQSYGYTF.

The sample holds a few counts of this clone. This rearrangement joins TRBV7-8 to TRBJ1-6, with D possibly TRBD1 on 5 matching bases. The length of the CDR3 is 15 residues. The V gene's germline CDR1 is SGHVS and CDR2 FQNEAQ. Trimming pared 2 bases from V and 5 bases from J, leaving 10 bases between. The CDR3 reads CASSLQGRDNSPLHF. The CDR3 DNA reads TGTGCCAGCAGCTTACAGGGACGGGATAATTCACCCCTCCACTTT. The full variable domain, its missing parts supplied by reference TRBV7-8 and TRBJ1-6, is GAGVSQSPRYKVAKRGQDVALRCDPISGHVSLFWYQQALGQGPEFLTYFQNEAQLDKSGLPSDRFFAERPEGSVSTLKIQRTQQEDSAVYLCASSLQGRDNSPLHFGNGTRLTVT.

The chain carries TRBV6-6 and TRBJ1-1; D not resolved. The CDR3 contains 14 residues. The V and J ends lost 0 bases and 2 bases respectively, with 7 bases between them. Per the germline V gene, CDR1 is MNHNY and CDR2 is SVGAGI (reference sequence). The CDR3 bases are TGTGCCAGCAGTTACTCGACGGTCAACACTGAAGCTTTCTTT. Its translation: CASSYSTVNTEAFF.